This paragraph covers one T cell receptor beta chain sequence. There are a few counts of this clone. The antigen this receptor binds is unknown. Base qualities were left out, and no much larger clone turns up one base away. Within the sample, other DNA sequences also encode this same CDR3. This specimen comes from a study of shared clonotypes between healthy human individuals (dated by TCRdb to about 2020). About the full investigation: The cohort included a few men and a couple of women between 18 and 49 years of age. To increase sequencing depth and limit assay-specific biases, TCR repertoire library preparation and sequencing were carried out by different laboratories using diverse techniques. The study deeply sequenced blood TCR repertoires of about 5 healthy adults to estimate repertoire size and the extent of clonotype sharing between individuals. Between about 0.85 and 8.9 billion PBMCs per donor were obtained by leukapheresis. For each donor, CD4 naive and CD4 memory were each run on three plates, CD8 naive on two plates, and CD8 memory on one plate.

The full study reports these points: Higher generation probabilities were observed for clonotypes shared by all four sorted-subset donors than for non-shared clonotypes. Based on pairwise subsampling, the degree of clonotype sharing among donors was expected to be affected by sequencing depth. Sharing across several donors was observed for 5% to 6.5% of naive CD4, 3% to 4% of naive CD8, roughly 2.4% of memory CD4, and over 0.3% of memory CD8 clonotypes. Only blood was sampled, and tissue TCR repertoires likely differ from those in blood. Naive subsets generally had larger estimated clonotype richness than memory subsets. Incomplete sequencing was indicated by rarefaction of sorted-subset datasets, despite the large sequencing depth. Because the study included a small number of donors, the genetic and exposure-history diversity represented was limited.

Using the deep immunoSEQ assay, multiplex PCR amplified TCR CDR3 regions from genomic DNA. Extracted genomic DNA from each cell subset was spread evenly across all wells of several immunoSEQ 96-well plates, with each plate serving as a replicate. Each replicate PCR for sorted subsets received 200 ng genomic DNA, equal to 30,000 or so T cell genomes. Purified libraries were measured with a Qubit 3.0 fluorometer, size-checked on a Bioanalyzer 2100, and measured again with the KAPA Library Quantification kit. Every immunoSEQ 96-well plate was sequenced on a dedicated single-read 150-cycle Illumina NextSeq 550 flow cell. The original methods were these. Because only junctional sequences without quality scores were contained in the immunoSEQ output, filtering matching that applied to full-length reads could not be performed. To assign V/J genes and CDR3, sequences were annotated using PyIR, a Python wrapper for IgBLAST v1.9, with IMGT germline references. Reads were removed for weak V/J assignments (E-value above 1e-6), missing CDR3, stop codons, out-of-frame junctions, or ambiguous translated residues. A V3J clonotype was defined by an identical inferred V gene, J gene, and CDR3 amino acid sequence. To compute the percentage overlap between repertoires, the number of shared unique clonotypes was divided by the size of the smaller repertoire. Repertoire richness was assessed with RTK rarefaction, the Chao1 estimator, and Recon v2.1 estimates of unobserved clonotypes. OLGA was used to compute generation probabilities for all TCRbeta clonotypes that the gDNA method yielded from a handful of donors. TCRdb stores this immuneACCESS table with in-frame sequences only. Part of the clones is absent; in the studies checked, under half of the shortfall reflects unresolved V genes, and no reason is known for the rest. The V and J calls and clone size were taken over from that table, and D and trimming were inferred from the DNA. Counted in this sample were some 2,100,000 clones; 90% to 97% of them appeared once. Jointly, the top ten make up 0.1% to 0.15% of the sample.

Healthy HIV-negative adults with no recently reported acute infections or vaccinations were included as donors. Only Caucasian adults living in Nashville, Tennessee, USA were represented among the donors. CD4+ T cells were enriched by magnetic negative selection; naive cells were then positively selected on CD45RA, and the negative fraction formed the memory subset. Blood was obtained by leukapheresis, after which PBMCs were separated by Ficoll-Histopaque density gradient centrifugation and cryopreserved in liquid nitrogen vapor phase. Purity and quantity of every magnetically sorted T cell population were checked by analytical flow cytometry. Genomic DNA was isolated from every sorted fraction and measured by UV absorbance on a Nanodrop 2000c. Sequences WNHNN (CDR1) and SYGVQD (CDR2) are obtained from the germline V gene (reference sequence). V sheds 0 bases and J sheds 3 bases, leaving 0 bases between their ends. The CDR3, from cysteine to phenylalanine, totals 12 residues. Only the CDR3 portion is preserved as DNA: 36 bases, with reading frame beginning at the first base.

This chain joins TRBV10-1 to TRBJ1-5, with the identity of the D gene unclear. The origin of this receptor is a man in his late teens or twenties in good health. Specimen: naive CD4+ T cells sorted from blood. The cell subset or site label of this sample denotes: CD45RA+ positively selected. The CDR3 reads CASSESNQPQHF. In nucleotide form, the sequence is TGCGCCAGCAGTGAGTCCAATCAGCCCCAGCATTTT.